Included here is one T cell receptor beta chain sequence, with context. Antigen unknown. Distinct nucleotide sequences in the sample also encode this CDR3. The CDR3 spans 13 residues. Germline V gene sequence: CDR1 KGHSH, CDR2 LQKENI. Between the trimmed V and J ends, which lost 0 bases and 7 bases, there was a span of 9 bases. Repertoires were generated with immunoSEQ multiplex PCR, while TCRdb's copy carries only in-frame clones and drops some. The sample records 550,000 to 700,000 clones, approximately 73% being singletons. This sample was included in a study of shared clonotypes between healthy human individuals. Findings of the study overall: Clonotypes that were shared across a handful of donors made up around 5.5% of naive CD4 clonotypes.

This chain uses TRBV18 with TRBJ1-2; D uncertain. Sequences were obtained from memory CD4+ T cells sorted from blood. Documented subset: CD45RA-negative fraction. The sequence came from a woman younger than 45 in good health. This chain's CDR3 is CASSPPGRSGYTF. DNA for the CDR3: TGTGCCAGCTCACCACCGGGCAGGAGTGGCTACACCTTC.